The clone carrying this TCR beta chain was picked up a small number of times. CDR3 length: 14 amino acids. From germline, CDR1 is SEHNR and CDR2 FQNEAQ (reference sequence). Trimming stripped 1 base from V and 8 bases from J, with 11 bases between. Sequencing was performed with immunoSEQ multiplex PCR; in TCRdb, only in-frame clones are kept and a portion is missing. The data show about 45,000 clones, with roughly 84% seen just once and over 2% held by the top ten. These data originate in a study of T cell clones after liver transplantation. Study information: As an antigen-independent comparator, third-party-reactive TCRbeta sequences came from pre-transplant mixed lymphocyte reactions. At least one year of complete immunosuppression withdrawal without enzymes over twice normal defined tolerance.

CD3+CD4+ and CD3+CD8+ cells were FACS-sorted from thawed unstimulated PBMCs. The sequencing used CD4+ T cells from blood, collected 24 months after liver transplant. The sequence was collected from a human patient who received a liver transplant. Some of these T cells may belong to the graft donor. The V gene is TRBV7-9, the J gene TRBJ2-2; unclear D gene. Written as DNA, the CDR3 is TGTGCCAGCAGCTTAGAAGGCGTCTCTGGGGAGCTGTTTTTT. Translation: CASSLEGVSGELFF.